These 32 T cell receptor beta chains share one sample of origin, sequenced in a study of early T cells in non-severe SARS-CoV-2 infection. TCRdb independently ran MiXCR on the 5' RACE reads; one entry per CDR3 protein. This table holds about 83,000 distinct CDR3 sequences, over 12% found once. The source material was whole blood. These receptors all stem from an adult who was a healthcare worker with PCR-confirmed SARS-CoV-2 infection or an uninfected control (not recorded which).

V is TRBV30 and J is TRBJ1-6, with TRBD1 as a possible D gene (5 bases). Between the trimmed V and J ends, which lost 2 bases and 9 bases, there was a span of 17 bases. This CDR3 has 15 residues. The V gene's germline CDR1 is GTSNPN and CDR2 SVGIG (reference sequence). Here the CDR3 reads CAWSPGPTRGSPLHF. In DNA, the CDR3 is TGTGCCTGGAGTCCGGGACCCACCCGCGGTTCACCCCTCCACTTT.

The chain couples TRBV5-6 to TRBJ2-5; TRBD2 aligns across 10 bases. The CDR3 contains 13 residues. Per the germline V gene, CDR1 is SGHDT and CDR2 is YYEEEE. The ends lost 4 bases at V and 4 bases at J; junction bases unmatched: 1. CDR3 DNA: TGTGCCAGCAGCAGGACTAGCGGAGAGACCCAGTACTTC. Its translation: CASSRTSGETQYF.

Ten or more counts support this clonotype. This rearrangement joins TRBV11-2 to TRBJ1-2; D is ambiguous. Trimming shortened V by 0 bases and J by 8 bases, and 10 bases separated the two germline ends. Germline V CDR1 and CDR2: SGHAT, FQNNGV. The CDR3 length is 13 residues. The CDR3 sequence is CASSLDPDLGYTF. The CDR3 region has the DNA TGTGCCAGCAGCTTAGATCCGGATCTCGGCTACACCTTC.

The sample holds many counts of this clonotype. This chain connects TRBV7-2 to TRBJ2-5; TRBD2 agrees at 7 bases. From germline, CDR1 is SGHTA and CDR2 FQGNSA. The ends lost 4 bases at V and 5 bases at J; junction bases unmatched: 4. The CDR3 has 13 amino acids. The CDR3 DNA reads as TGTGCCAGCAGCTCTCCCGGGAGGGAGACCCAGTACTTC. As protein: CASSSPGRETQYF.

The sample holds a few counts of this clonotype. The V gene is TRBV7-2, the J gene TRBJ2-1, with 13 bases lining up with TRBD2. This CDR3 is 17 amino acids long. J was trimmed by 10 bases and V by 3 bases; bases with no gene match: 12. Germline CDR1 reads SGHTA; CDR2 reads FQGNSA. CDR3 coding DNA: TGTGCCAGCAGCTTCGGGACTAGCGGGGCCGTAGTCGTAGAGCAGTTCTTC. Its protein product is CASSFGTSGAVVVEQFF.

The CDR3 is CASSLGLISYEQYF. CDR3 DNA sequence: TGTGCCAGCAGCTTGGGGCTTATCTCCTACGAGCAGTACTTC. This chain links TRBV5-6 with TRBJ2-7; D is unresolved. The CDR3 covers 14 residues. V was shortened by 0 bases and J by 0 bases, with 7 bases between the two germline ends. The germline V gene has CDR1 SGHDT and CDR2 YYEEEE.

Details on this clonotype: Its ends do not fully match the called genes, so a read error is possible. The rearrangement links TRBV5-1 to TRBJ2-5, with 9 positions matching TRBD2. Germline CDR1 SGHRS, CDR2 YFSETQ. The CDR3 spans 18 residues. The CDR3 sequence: CVSSLEWVAGEQSETQYF. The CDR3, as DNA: TGCGTCAGCAGCTTGGAGTGGGTAGCGGGAGAGCAGAGTGAGACCCAGTACTTC.

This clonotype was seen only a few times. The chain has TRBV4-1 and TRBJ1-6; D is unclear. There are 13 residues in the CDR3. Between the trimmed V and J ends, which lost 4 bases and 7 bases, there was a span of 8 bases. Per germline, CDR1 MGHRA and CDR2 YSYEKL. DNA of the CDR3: TGCGCCAGCAGCCCGTGGGCGAATTCACCCCTCCACTTT. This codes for CASSPWANSPLHF.

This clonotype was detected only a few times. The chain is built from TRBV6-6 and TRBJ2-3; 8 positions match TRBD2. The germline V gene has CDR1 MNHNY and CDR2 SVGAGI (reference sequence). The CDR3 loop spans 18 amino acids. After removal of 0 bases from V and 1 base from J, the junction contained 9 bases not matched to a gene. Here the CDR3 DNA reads TGTGCCAGCAGTTACTCGAATGCGGGGGGCCAACGCACAGATACGCAGTATTTT. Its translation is CASSYSNAGGQRTDTQYF.

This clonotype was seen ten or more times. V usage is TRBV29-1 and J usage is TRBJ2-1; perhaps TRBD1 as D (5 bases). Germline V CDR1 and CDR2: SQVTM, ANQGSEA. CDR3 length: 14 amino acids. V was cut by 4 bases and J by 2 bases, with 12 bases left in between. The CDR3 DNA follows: TGCAGCGTTGTTTTGGCGGACACCTACAATGAGCAGTTCTTC. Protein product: CSVVLADTYNEQFF.

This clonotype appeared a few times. CDR3 bases: TGTGCCAGCAGCTTAGTAGGTGGGACTTTATACACCGGGGAGCTGTTTTTT. Encoded protein: CASSLVGGTLYTGELFF. The rearrangement links TRBV11-2 to TRBJ2-2; D is possibly TRBD2 (6 bases). Per the germline V gene, CDR1 is SGHAT and CDR2 is FQNNGV. The CDR3 loop spans 17 amino acids. Trimming stripped 1 base from V and 3 bases from J, with 15 bases between.

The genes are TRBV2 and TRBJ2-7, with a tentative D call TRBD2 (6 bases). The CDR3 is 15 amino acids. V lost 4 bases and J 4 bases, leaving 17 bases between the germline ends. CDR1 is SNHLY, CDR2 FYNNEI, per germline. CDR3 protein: CASSALSSGGYEQYF. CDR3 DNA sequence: TGTGCCAGCAGTGCGCTTTCCAGCGGAGGGTACGAGCAGTACTTC.

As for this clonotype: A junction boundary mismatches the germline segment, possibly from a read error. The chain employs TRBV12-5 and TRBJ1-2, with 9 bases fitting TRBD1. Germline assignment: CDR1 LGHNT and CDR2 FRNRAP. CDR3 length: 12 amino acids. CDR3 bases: TGCGCTAGTGGAACAGGGGGCATTGGCTACACCTTC. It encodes CASGTGGIGYTF. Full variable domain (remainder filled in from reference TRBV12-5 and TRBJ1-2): DARVTQTPRHKVTEMGQEVTMRCQPILGHNTVFWYRQTMMQGLELLAYFRNRAPLDDSGMPKDRFSAEMPDATLATLKIQPSEPRDSAVYFCASGTGGIGYTFGSGTRLTVV.

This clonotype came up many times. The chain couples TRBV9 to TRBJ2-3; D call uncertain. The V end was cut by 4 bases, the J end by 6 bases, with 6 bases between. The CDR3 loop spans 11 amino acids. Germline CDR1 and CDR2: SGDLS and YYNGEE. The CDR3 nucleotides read TGTGCCAGCAGCACGGTGGATACGCAGTATTTT. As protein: CASSTVDTQYF.

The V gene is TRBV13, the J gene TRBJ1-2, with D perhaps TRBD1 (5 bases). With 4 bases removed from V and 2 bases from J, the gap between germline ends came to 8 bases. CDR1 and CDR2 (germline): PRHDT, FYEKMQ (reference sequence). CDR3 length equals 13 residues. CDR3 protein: CASSWDRNYGYTF. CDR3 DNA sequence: TGTGCCAGCAGCTGGGACCGAAACTATGGCTACACCTTC. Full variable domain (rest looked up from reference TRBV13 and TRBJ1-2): AAGVIQSPRHLIKEKRETATLKCYPIPRHDTVYWYQQGPGQDPQFLISFYEKMQSDKGSIPDRFSAQQFSDYHSELNMSSLELGDSALYFCASSWDRNYGYTFGSGTRLTVV.

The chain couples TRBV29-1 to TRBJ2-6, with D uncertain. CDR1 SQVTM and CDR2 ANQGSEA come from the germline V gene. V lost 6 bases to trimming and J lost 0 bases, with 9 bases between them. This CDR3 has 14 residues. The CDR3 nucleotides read TGCAGCGTCGCCGTCTCCTCTGGGGCCAACGTCCTGACTTTC. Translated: CSVAVSSGANVLTF.

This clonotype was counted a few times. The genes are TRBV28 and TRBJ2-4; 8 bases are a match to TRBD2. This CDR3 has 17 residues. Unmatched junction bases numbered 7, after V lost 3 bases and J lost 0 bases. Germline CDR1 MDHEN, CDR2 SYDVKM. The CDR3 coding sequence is TGTGCCAGCAGTTTGACTAGCGCGAAACTAGCCAAAAACATTCAGTACTTC. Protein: CASSLTSAKLAKNIQYF.

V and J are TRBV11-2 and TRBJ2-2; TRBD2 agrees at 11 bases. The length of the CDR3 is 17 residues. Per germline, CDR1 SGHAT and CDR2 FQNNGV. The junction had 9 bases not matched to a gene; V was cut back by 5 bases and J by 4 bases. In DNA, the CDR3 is TGTGCCAGCAGCCTTCACTCTAGCGGGAGGCGCACCGGGGAGCTGTTTTTT. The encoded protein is CASSLHSSGRRTGELFF.

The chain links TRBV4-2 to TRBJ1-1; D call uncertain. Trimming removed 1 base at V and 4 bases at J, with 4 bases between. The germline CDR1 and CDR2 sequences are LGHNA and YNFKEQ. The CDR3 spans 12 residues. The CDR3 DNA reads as TGTGCCAGCAGCCAAGGGTTCACTGAAGCTTTCTTT. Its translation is CASSQGFTEAFF.

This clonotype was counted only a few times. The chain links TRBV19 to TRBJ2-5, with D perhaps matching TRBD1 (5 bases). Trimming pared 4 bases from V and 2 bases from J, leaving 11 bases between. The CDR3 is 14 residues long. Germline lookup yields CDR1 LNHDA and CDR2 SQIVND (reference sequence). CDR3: CASSTRQLQETQYF. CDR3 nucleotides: TGTGCCAGTAGTACCCGACAGCTACAAGAGACCCAGTACTTC.

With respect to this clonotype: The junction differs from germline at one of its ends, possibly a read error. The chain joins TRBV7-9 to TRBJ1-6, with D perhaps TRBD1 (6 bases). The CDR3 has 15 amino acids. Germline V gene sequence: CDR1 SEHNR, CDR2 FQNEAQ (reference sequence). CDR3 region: CVSSSGAGGGSPLHF. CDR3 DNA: TGTGTCAGCAGCTCCGGAGCCGGGGGCGGATCACCCCTCCACTTT. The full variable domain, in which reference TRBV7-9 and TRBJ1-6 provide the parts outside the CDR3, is DTGVSQNPRHKITKRGQNVTFRCDPISEHNRLYWYRQTLGQGPEFLTYFQNEAQLEKSRLLSDRFSAERPKGSFSTLEIQRTEQGDSAMYLCVSSSGAGGGSPLHFGNGTRLTVT.

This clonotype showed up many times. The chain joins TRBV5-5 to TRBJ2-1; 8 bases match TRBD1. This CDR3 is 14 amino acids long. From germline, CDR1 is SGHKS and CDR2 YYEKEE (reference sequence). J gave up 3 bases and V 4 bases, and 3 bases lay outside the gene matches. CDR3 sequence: CASSPGQGYNEQFF. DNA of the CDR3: TGTGCCAGCAGCCCTGGACAGGGCTACAATGAGCAGTTCTTC.

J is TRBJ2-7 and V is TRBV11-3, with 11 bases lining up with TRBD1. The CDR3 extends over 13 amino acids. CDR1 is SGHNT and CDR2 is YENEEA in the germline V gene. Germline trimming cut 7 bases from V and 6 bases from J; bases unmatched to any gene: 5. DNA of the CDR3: TGTGCCAGCAACGGACAGGGGGCTGGCGAGCAGTACTTC. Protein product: CASNGQGAGEQYF.

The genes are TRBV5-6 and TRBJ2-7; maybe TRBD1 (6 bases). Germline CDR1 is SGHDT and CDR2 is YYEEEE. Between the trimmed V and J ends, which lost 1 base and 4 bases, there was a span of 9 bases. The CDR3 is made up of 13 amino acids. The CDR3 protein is CASSLRTVYEQYF. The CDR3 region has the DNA TGTGCCAGCAGCTTGCGGACAGTATACGAGCAGTACTTC.

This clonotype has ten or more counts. CDR3 nucleotides: TGTGCCAGCAGCCCGCGGAGGACAGATACGCAGTATTTT. It translates to CASSPRRTDTQYF. V is TRBV11-2 and J is TRBJ2-3; tentatively, D is TRBD2 (5 bases). This CDR3 is 13 amino acids long. Germline V gene lookup returns CDR1 SGHAT and CDR2 FQNNGV. The V and J ends lost 5 bases and 3 bases respectively, with 9 bases between them.

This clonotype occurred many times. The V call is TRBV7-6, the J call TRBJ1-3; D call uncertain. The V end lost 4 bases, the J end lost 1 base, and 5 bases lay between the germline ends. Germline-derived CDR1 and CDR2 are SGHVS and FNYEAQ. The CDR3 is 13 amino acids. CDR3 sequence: CASSSGSGNTIYF. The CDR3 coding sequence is TGTGCCAGCAGCTCGGGGTCTGGAAACACCATATATTTT.

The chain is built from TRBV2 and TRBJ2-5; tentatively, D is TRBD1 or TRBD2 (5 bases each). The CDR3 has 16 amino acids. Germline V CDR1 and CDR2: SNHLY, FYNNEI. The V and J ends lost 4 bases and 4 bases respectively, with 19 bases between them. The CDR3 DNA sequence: TGTGCCAGCAGTGGCGGCGAGAGGGGTCAGGTAGAGACCCAGTACTTC. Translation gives CASSGGERGQVETQYF.

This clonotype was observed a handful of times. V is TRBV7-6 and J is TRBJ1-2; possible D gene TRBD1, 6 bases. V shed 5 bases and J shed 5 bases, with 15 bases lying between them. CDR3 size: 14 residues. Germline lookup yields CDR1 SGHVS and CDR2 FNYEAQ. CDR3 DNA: TGTGCCAGCAGCCAGACAGGATCCTTTTATGGCTACACCTTC. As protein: CASSQTGSFYGYTF.

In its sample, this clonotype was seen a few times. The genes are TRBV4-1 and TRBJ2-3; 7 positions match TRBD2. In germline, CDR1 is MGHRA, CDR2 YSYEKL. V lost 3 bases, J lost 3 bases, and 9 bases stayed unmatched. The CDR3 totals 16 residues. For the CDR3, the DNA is TGCGCCAGCAGCCAGCGGGCTAGCGGAATTACAGATACGCAGTATTTT. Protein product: CASSQRASGITDTQYF.

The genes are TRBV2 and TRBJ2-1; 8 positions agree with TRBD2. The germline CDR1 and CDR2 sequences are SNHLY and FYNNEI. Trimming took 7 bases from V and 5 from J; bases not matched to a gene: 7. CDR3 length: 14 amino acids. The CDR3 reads CASKDGRGNNEQFF. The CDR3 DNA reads TGTGCCAGCAAGGACGGGAGGGGGAACAATGAGCAGTTCTTC. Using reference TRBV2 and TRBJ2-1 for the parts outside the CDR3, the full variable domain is EPEVTQTPSHQVTQMGQEVILRCVPISNHLYFYWYRQILGQKVEFLVSFYNNEISEKSEIFDDQFSVERPDGSNFTLKIRSTKLEDSAMYFCASKDGRGNNEQFFGPGTRLTVL.

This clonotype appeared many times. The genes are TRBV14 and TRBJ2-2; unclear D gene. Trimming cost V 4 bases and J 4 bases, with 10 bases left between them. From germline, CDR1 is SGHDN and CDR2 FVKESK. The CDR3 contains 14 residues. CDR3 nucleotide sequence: TGTGCCAGCAGCCCGACACATTTCACCGGGGAGCTGTTTTTT. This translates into CASSPTHFTGELFF.

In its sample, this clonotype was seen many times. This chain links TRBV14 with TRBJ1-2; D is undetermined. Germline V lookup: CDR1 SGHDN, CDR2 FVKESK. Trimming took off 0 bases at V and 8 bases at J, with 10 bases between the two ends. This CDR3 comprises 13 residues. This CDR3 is CASSQDWGRGYTF. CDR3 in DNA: TGTGCCAGCAGCCAAGATTGGGGTCGCGGCTACACCTTC.